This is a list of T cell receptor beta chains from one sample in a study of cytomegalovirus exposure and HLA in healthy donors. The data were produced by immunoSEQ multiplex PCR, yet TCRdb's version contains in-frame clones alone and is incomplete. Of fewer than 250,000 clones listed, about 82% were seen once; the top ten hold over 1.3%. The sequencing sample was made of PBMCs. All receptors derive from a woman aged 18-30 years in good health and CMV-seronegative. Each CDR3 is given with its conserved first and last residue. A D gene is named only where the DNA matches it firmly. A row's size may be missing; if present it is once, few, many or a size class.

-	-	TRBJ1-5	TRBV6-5	TGTGCCAGCAGTTACTCACCAGGGAACAATCAGCCCCAGCATTTT	CASSYSPGNNQPQHF
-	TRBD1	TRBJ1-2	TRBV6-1	TGTGCCAGCACAGGACAGGGGTTTGGCTACACCTTC	CASTGQGFGYTF
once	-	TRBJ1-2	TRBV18	TGTGCCAGCTCACCAGACAGAACCTATGGCTACACCTTC	CASSPDRTYGYTF
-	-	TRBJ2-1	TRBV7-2	TGTGCCAGCAGCTCCCTGCTAGGCTCCTACAATGAGCAGTTCTTC	CASSSLLGSYNEQFF
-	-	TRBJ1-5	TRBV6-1	TGTGCCACCTACCTGTCCGGGAGAGGGGATCAGCCCCAGCATTTT	CATYLSGRGDQPQHF
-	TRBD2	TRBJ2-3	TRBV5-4	TGTGCCAGCAGCTTGGCACTAGCGGGGGGGACAGATACGCAGTATTTT	CASSLALAGGTDTQYF
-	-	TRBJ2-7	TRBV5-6	TGTGCCAGCAGCCGCGACAGGCCAGGCGAGCAGTACTTC	CASSRDRPGEQYF
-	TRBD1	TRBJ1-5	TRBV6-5	TGTGCCAGCAGAAAGACAGGGCGTAATCAGCCCCAGCATTTT	CASRKTGRNQPQHF
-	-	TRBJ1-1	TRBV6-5	TGTGCCAGCAGTTACTCGAGTGGGGCTTTTCGGGCTTTCTTT	CASSYSSGAFRAFF
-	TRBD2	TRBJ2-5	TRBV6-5	TGTGCCAGCAGAGCTAACGGGGGGGCCGGGGAGACCCAGTACTTC	CASRANGGAGETQYF
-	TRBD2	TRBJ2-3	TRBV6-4	TGTGCCAGCAGTGAAACTAGCGGGGCCACAGATACGCAGTATTTT	CASSETSGATDTQYF
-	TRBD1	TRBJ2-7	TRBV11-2	TGTGCCAGCAGCTTAGGGACAGGGAGAAGTAGTTACGAGCAGTACTTC	CASSLGTGRSSYEQYF
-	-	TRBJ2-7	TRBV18	TGTGCCAGCTCACCACGAGGTCAGTACTACGAGCAGTACTTC	CASSPRGQYYEQYF
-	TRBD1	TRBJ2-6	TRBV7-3	TGTGCCAGCAGCCACCCCCCGGGACAGGTCATTTCTGGGGCCAACGTCCTGACTTTC	CASSHPPGQVISGANVLTF
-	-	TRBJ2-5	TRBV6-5	TGTGCCAGCAGTCGGAGGGGGGGCATTCGAGAGACCCAGTACTTC	CASSRRGGIRETQYF
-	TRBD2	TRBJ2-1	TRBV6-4	TGTGCCAGCAGTGATAGCGGGGGGGCCTACAATGAGCAGTTCTTC	CASSDSGGAYNEQFF
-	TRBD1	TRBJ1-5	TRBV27	TGTGCCAGCTCGAAGGGGGCTGGATGGTGGCCCCAGCATTTT	CASSKGAGWWPQHF
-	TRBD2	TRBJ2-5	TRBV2	TGTGCCAGCAGGGAACTAGCGGGAGGCGGGGAGACCCAGTACTTC	CASRELAGGGETQYF
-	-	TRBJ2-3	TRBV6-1	TGTGCCAGCAGCGCACAACCCACAGATACGCAGTATTTT	CASSAQPTDTQYF
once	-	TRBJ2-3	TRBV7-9	TGTGCCAGCAGCCGGAGTACCCTAACTAGCACAGATACGCAGTATTTT	CASSRSTLTSTDTQYF
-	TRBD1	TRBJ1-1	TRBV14	TGTGCCAGCAGCCGACAGGGGATAATGAACACTGAAGCTTTCTTT	CASSRQGIMNTEAFF
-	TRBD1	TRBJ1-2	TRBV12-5	TGTGCTAGTGGTTTGGGACAGGGCGGGGGCTACACCTTC	CASGLGQGGGYTF
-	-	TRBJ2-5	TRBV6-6	TGTGCCAGCACCGAATCCCCTAGGGGAGAGACCCAGTACTTC	CASTESPRGETQYF
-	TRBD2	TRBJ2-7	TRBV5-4	TGTGCCAGCAGCCTCGGACTAGCGGGGGCTTACGAGCAGTACTTC	CASSLGLAGAYEQYF
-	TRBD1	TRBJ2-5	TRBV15	TGTGCCACCAGCAGAGACCCCAGGGGGACGCAAGAGACCCAGTACTTC	CATSRDPRGTQETQYF
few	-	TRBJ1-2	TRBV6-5	TGTGCCAGCAGTTACTCGAAACAGCTCCTCTATGGCTACACCTTC	CASSYSKQLLYGYTF
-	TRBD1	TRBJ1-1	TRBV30	TGTGCCTGGAGTTCAGGGGGTGTAGCTTTCTTT	CAWSSGGVAFF
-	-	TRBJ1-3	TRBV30	TGTGCCTGGAGTGTAGGCTACAGTAGGGGTGGCTCTGGAAACACCATATATTTT	CAWSVGYSRGGSGNTIYF
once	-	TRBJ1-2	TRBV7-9	TGTGCCAGCAGCTTAAGGCAGGCGAACTATGGCTACACCTTC	CASSLRQANYGYTF
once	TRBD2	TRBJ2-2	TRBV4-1	TGCGCCAGCTGGGGCCTAGCGGGAAATAACACCGGGGAGCTGTTTTTT	CASWGLAGNNTGELFF
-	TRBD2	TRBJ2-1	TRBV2	TGTGCCAGCAGTGAAGCTGGAGGACTAGCGGGGGGGCATGAGCAGTTCTTC	CASSEAGGLAGGHEQFF
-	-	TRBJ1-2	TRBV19	TGTGCCAGTAGCCCGGGGGGTGGCTACACCTTC	CASSPGGGYTF
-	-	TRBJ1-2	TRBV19	TGTGCCAGTACCGACCGAAGGGGCTATGGCTACACCTTC	CASTDRRGYGYTF
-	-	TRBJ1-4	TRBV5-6	TGTGCCAGCAGCTGGGGAGCAACTAATGAAAAACTGTTTTTT	CASSWGATNEKLFF
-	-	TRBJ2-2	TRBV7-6	TGTGCCAGCAGCAAACTTAACGCGCCGAACACCGGGGAGCTGTTTTTT	CASSKLNAPNTGELFF
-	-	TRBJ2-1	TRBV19	TGTGCCAGTAGTGCTAGGTATGAGCAGTTCTTC	CASSARYEQFF
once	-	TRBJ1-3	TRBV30	TGTGCCTGGAGTGTCACTCGGGGATCTGGAAACACCATATATTTT	CAWSVTRGSGNTIYF
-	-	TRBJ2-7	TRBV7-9	TGTGCCAGCATTGGGCAGCTCGACTCCTACGAGCAGTACTTC	CASIGQLDSYEQYF
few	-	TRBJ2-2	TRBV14	TGTGCCAGCAGCCAAGTTGAGTACACCGGGGAGCTGTTTTTT	CASSQVEYTGELFF
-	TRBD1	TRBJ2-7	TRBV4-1	TGCGCCAGCAGCCAACGGACAGGGGGCACCTACGAGCAGTACTTC	CASSQRTGGTYEQYF
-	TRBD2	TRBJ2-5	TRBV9	TGTGCCAGCAGCGTAGCTAGTAGCGGGGGAGTTGGCGTGACCCAGTACTTC	CASSVASSGGVGVTQYF
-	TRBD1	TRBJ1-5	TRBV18	TGTGCCAGCTCACTCCAGGGGGCCATTCCCCCGCATTTT	CASSLQGAIPPHF
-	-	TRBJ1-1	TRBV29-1	TGCAGCGGACGGCAGGGTGATACTGAAGCTTTCTTT	CSGRQGDTEAFF